This entry lists 23 T cell receptor beta chains sequenced from one sample in a study of vaccination and CD4 T cells after COVID-19. These receptors have no identified antigens. The Oncomine TCR Beta short-read assay sequenced DNA from cultured CD4+ T cells. It was from cultured CD4+ T cells that genomic DNA was extracted. TCRdb re-called the PCR reads through MiXCR, storing one row per CDR3 protein. The sample includes over 9,500 distinct CDR3 sequences, around 40% seen only once; the top ten take approximately 21%. Sample treatment: roughly 10-day PBMC culture with coronavirus spike peptide pools or control peptides (ViraFEST assay). These CD4+ T cells came from an unexposed donor, sampled before the COVID-19 pandemic (2011-2018). The sequenced sample was CD4+ T cells from blood, cultured in vitro. The source is a human donor in good health.

This chain links TRBV28 with TRBJ2-7; 9 nucleotides agree with TRBD1. J was trimmed by 1 base and V by 6 bases; bases with no gene match: 7. The CDR3 extends over 15 amino acids. The germline gives CDR1 MDHEN, CDR2 SYDVKM. The CDR3 sequence: CASSSRDRVSYEQYF. CDR3 bases: TGTGCCAGCAGCTCCCGGGACAGGGTATCCTACGAGCAGTACTTC.

V is TRBV18 and J is TRBJ1-1; D possibly corresponds to TRBD1 (5 bases). This CDR3 is 14 amino acids long. The germline V and J ends were trimmed by 6 bases and 1 base, with 12 bases remaining between them. CDR1 KGHSH and CDR2 LQKENI come from the germline V gene. In DNA, the CDR3 is TGTGCCAGCTCGCAGGGACTTCCGAACACTGAAGCTTTCTTT. Protein sequence: CASSQGLPNTEAFF.

The CDR3 here is CASSSPDRTDTQYF. CDR3 in DNA: TGTGCCAGCAGCTCACCGGACAGGACAGATACGCAGTATTTT. This chain links TRBV7-3 with TRBJ2-3, with 7 nucleotides matching TRBD1. The junction had 4 bases not matched to a gene; V was cut back by 4 bases and J by 3 bases. The CDR3 is 14 amino acids. Germline V lookup: CDR1 SGHTA, CDR2 FQGTGA.

This clonotype has more than one count but fewer than ten. The chain employs TRBV21-1 and TRBJ2-7. TRBV21-1 counts as a pseudogene. This CDR3 spans 10 amino acids. CDR3 bases: TGTGCCAGTCCTCCCTACGAGCAGTACTTC. Residues: CASPPYEQYF.

The rearrangement joins TRBV20-1 to TRBJ1-5, with unresolved D. Trimming shortened V by 0 bases and J by 7 bases, and 13 bases separated the two germline ends. Germline loops: CDR1 DFQATT, CDR2 SNEGSKA (reference sequence). The CDR3 totals 14 residues. This chain's CDR3 is CSARDPNLVQPQHF. In DNA, the CDR3 is TGCAGTGCTAGAGATCCCAACTTGGTCCAGCCCCAGCATTTT.

This sequence joins TRBV6-1 and TRBJ1-2; TRBD1 agrees at 9 bases. With 7 bases clipped from V and 6 bases from J, the junction kept 9 bases outside the gene matches. Per the germline V gene, CDR1 is MNHNS and CDR2 is SASEGT. There are 14 residues in the CDR3. CDR3 nucleotides: TGTGCCAGCAAACGAACAGGGGGCAAGAATGGCTACACCTTC. Amino acid sequence: CASKRTGGKNGYTF.

The chain joins TRBV6-1 to TRBJ1-5; D is perhaps TRBD1 (6 bases). CDR3 size: 14 residues. Germline values: CDR1 MNHNS, CDR2 SASEGT. Trimming removed 4 bases from V and 5 bases from J, with 12 bases in between. CDR3 in DNA: TGTGCCAGCAGTGGTCCAGGGGTTCATCAGCCCCAGCATTTT. Amino acids: CASSGPGVHQPQHF.

The rearrangement joins TRBV19 to TRBJ1-5, with D unclear. V lost 4 bases, J lost 1 base, and 14 bases lay in between. CDR3 length: 16 amino acids. The germline CDR1 and CDR2 sequences are LNHDA and SQIVND (reference sequence). CDR3 residues: CASSTPWEGSNQPQHF. CDR3 sequence (DNA): TGTGCCAGTAGTACTCCTTGGGAAGGAAGCAATCAGCCCCAGCATTTT. The full variable domain, rest sourced from reference TRBV19 and TRBJ1-5, is DGGITQSPKYLFRKEGQNVTLSCEQNLNHDAMYWYRQDPGQGLRLIYYSQIVNDFQKGDIAEGYSVSREKKESFPLTVTSAQKNPTAFYLCASSTPWEGSNQPQHFGDGTRLSIL.

This chain uses TRBV20-1 with TRBJ1-6; tentative D call: TRBD1 (6 bases). Germline V lookup: CDR1 DFQATT, CDR2 SNEGSKA (reference sequence). The CDR3 is made up of 13 amino acids. Trimming shortened V by 7 bases and J by 8 bases, and 15 bases separated the two germline ends. The DNA of the CDR3 is TGCAGTGTCACCGGACAGAATTATTCACCCCTCCACTTT. This translates into CSVTGQNYSPLHF.

V is TRBV10-3 and J is TRBJ2-7; D not certain. With 8 bases removed from V and 2 bases from J, the gap between germline ends came to 7 bases. CDR3 length: 11 residues. From germline, CDR1 is ENHRY and CDR2 SYGVKD. This CDR3 is CAIGQTYEQYF. The CDR3 nucleotides read TGTGCCATCGGGCAGACCTACGAGCAGTACTTC.

This clonotype was picked up a small number of times. The CDR3 sequence is CASSLQGAVQPQHF. The DNA of the CDR3 is TGTGCCAGCAGTTTGCAGGGGGCGGTTCAGCCCCAGCATTTT. The rearrangement joins TRBV12-3 or TRBV12-4 to TRBJ1-5; 8 bases line up with TRBD1. The V segment lost 3 bases and the J segment 6 bases; nucleotides outside the gene matches: 4. CDR3 length equals 14 residues.

The V and J genes are TRBV18 and TRBJ2-1, with D possibly TRBD2 on 6 matching bases. The CDR3 totals 16 residues. V lost 3 bases to trimming and J lost 6 bases, with 18 bases between them. Germline V lookup: CDR1 KGHSH, CDR2 LQKENI. CDR3 region: CASSPRGLASGNEQFF. For the CDR3, the DNA is TGTGCCAGCTCACCTAGGGGACTCGCTTCAGGCAATGAGCAGTTCTTC.

A few counts support this clonotype. The rearrangement uses TRBV20-1 and TRBJ2-1; 8 bases match TRBD2. The CDR3 loop spans 15 amino acids. Looked up from germline, CDR1 is DFQATT and CDR2 is SNEGSKA (reference sequence). V lost 0 bases to trimming and J lost 3 bases; unmatched junction nucleotides: 4. Here the CDR3 DNA reads TGCAGTGCTAGAGATCCCCTAGCGGGCTACAATGAGCAGTTCTTC. It yields the protein CSARDPLAGYNEQFF.

This clonotype was found a few times. J is TRBJ2-1 and V is TRBV29-1; D unresolved. The CDR3 is made up of 12 amino acids. The V gene's germline CDR1 is SQVTM and CDR2 ANQGSEA. The ends were cut back, 4 bases at V and 1 base at J, with 5 bases in the middle. CDR3: CSVGKSYNEQFF. The CDR3 DNA reads as TGCAGCGTTGGGAAGTCCTACAATGAGCAGTTCTTC.

This clonotype appeared a few times. V and J are TRBV7-9 and TRBJ2-7; 8 bases match TRBD2. Germline CDR1 is SEHNR and CDR2 is FQNEAQ (reference sequence). This CDR3 spans 13 amino acids. Trimming at V came to 3 bases and at J to 6 bases, leaving 4 bases not matched to a gene. DNA for the CDR3: TGTGCCAGCAGCTTCGGGAGCGGGAGCGAGCAGTACTTC. Translation: CASSFGSGSEQYF.

CDR3 coding DNA: TGTGCCAGCAGTCGACAGAGTAACTATGGCTACACCTTC. This encodes CASSRQSNYGYTF. This chain joins TRBV6-1 and TRBJ1-2; TRBD1 is a possible D gene (5 bases). Germline V CDR1 and CDR2: MNHNS, SASEGT. The length of the CDR3 is 13 residues. Trimming removed 5 bases at V and 1 base at J, with 8 bases between.

The rearrangement links TRBV7-9 to TRBJ1-1, with D uncertain. The germline V gene encodes CDR1 SEHNR and CDR2 FQNEAQ (reference sequence). Trimming removed 3 bases at V and 5 bases at J, with 13 bases between. The CDR3 sequence is 14 residues long. This chain's CDR3 is CASSFTRMGTEAFF. Written as DNA, the CDR3 is TGTGCCAGCAGCTTTACCCGAATGGGGACTGAAGCTTTCTTT.

This sequence joins TRBV2 and TRBJ2-4; D perhaps matches TRBD2 (5 bases). V lost 0 bases to trimming and J lost 0 bases, with 15 bases between them. Germline V gene lookup returns CDR1 SNHLY and CDR2 FYNNEI. The CDR3 has 18 residues. The CDR3: CASSEAGMRALAKNIQYF. In nucleotides, the CDR3 is TGTGCCAGCAGTGAAGCGGGGATGAGGGCACTAGCCAAAAACATTCAGTACTTC.

This clonotype was seen only a few times. The CDR3 DNA sequence: TGTGCCAGCAGCTTAACTCCGGAGACCCAGTACTTC. The encoded protein is CASSLTPETQYF. The V call is TRBV7-3, the J call TRBJ2-5; no clear D gene. V was shortened by 0 bases and J by 5 bases, with 4 bases between the two germline ends. The CDR3 is 12 amino acids. CDR1 is SGHTA, CDR2 FQGTGA, per germline.

The chain recombines TRBV7-8 with TRBJ2-7; D remains unclear. The germline CDR1 and CDR2 sequences are SGHVS and FQNEAQ. This CDR3 comprises 12 residues. Deletions cut 4 bases from V and 12 bases from J, with 16 bases between. CDR3: CASSSSGPKPYF. The CDR3 coding sequence is TGTGCCAGCAGCTCTTCGGGTCCCAAACCGTACTTC.

This chain uses TRBV12-3 or TRBV12-4 with TRBJ2-7, with 8 bases matching TRBD1. V lost 3 bases, J lost 5 bases, and 6 bases stayed unmatched. The CDR3 is 14 amino acids. Written as DNA, the CDR3 is TGTGCCAGCAGTTTGTGGCAGGGGGCTCACGAGCAGTACTTC. Encoded protein: CASSLWQGAHEQYF.

This chain joins TRBV6-2 or TRBV6-3 and TRBJ2-3, with a tentative D call TRBD1 (5 bases). Trimming shortened V by 6 bases and J by 4 bases, and 20 bases separated the two germline ends. There are 16 residues in the CDR3. The germline gives CDR1 MNHEY, CDR2 SVGEGT. CDR3 bases: TGTGCCAGCAGACCCGGTCGGGTCAGGGAAGCAGATACGCAGTATTTT. Translation: CASRPGRVREADTQYF.

The J gene is TRBJ2-7, the V gene TRBV7-2; D ambiguous. There are 16 residues in the CDR3. V dropped 2 bases and J dropped 2 bases, with 16 bases sitting between them. From germline, CDR1 is SGHTA and CDR2 FQGNSA. DNA for the CDR3: TGTGCCAGCAGCTTATCGCCCGCCCAATCCGCCTACGAGCAGTACTTC. It translates to CASSLSPAQSAYEQYF.